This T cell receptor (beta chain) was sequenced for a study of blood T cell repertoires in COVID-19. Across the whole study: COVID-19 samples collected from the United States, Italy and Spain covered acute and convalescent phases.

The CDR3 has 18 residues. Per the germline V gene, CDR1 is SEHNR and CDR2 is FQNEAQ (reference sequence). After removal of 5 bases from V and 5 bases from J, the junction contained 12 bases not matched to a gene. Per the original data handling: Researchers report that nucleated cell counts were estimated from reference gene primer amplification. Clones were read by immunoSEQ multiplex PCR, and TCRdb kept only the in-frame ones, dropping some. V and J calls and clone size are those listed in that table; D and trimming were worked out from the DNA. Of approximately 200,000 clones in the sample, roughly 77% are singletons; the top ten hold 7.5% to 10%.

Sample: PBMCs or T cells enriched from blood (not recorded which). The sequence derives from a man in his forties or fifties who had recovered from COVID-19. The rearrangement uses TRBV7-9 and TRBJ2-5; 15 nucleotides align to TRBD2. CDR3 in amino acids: CASSPNSGLAGGGETQYF. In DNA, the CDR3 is TGTGCCAGCAGCCCCAACTCGGGACTAGCGGGAGGTGGGGAGACCCAGTACTTC.